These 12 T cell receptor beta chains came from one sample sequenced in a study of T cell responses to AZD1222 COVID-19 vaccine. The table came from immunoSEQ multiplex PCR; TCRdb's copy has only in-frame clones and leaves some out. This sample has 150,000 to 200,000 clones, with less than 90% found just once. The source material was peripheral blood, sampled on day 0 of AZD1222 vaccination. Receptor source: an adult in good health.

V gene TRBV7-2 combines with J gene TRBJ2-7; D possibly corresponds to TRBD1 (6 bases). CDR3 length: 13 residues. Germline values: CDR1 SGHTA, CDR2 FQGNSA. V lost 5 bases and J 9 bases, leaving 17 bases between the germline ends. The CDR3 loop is CASSLDRLRGQYF. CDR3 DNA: TGTGCCAGCAGCCTGGACAGACTACGTGGGCAGTACTTC.

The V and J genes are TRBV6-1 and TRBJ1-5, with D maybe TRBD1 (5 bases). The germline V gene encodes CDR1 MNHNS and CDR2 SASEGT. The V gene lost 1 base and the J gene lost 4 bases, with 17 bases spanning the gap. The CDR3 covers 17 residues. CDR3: CASSEGTRRLLNQPQHF. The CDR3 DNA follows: TGTGCCAGCAGTGAAGGGACACGAAGGCTCTTGAATCAGCCCCAGCATTTT.

This CDR3 is CSYLGDTEAFF. CDR3 coding DNA: TGCAGCTATTTAGGGGACACTGAAGCTTTCTTT. The chain links TRBV20-1 to TRBJ1-1, with D maybe TRBD1 (5 bases). Germline V lookup: CDR1 DFQATT, CDR2 SNEGSKA (reference sequence). The CDR3 loop spans 11 amino acids.

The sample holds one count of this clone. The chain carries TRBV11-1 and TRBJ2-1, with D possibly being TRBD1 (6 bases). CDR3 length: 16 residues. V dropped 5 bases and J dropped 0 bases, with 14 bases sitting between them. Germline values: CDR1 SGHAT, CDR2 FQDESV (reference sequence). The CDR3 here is CASSLRGASSYNEQFF. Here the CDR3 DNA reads TGTGCCAGCAGCCTCAGGGGCGCTAGCTCCTACAATGAGCAGTTCTTC.

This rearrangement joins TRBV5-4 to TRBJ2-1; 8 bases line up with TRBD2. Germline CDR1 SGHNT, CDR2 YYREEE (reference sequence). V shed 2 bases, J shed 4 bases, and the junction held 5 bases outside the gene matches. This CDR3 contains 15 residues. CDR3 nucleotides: TGTGCCAGCAGCTTACCTAGCGGGCCGTACAATGAGCAGTTCTTC. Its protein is CASSLPSGPYNEQFF.

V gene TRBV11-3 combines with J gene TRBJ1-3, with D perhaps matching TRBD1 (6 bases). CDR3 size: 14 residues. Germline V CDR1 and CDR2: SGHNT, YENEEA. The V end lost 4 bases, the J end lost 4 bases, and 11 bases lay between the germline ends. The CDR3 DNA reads TGTGCCAGCAGCTCCGGGACACAAGGAAACACCATATATTTT. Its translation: CASSSGTQGNTIYF. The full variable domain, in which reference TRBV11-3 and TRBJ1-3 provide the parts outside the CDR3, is EAGVVQSPRYKIIEKKQPVAFWCNPISGHNTLYWYLQNLGQGPELLIRYENEEAVDDSQLPKDRFSAERLKGVDSTLKIQPAELGDSAVYLCASSSGTQGNTIYFGEGSWLTVV.

The DNA of the CDR3 is TGCAGCGTTGAAGATTTCAGGGGGCGCACAGATACGCAGTATTTT. This gives the protein CSVEDFRGRTDTQYF. V and J are TRBV29-1 and TRBJ2-3; 8 nucleotides match TRBD1. Per the germline V gene, CDR1 is SQVTM and CDR2 is ANQGSEA. The CDR3 contains 15 residues. J was trimmed by 1 base and V by 0 bases; bases with no gene match: 3.

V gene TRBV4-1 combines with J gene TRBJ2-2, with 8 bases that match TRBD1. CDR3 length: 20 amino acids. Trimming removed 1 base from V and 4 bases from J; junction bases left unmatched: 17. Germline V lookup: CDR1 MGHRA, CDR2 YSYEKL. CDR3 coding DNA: TGCGCCAGCAGCCAAGCCCTTCGAGGAACCGGGACAGGCCTCACCGGGGAGCTGTTTTTT. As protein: CASSQALRGTGTGLTGELFF.

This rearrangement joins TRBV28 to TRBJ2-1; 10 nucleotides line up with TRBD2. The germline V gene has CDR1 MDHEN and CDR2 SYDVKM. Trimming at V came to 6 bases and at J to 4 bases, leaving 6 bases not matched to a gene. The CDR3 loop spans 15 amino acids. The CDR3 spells CASSRAGGPYNEQFF. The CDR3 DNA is TGTGCCAGCAGCCGAGCGGGAGGGCCTTACAATGAGCAGTTCTTC.

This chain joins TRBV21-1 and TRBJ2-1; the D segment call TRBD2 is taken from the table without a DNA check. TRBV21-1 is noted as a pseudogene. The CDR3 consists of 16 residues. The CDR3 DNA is TGTGCCAGCAGCAAAGCGGAGCGGAGCTCCTACAATGAGCAGTTCTTC. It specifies CASSKAERSSYNEQFF.

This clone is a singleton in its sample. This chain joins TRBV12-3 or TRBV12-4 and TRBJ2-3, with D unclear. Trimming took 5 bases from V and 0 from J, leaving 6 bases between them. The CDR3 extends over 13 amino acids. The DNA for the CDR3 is TGTGCCAGCAGTGCGGACAGCACAGATACGCAGTATTTT. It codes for CASSADSTDTQYF.

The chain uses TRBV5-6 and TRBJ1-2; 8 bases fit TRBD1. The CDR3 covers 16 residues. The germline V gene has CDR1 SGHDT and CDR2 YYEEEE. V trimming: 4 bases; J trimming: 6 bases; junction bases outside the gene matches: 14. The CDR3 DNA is TGTGCCAGCAGCCCACGGAAGAGGACAGGGTGGGATGGCTACACCTTC. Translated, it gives CASSPRKRTGWDGYTF.